These 5 T cell receptor beta chains were sequenced from one sample in a study of T cell responses to AZD1222 COVID-19 vaccine. The method was immunoSEQ multiplex PCR; TCRdb's version includes in-frame clones alone and lacks a portion of them. The sample yields some 150,000 clones, about 93% seen once. The sequencing here drew on peripheral blood, taken on day 0 of MenACWY control vaccination. The receptors derive from an adult in good health.

The CDR3 region has the DNA TGTGCCAGCAGTCAGACCTCTGGGGCCAACGTCCTGACTTTC. It encodes CASSQTSGANVLTF. This chain links TRBV6-4 with TRBJ2-6; D not resolved. This CDR3 has 14 amino acids. V lost 5 bases, J lost 0 bases, and 5 bases lay in between. The germline gives CDR1 MRHNA, CDR2 SNTAGT.

This clone was seen a few times. The chain couples TRBV19 to TRBJ2-7, with D perhaps TRBD2 (6 bases). The germline V gene has CDR1 LNHDA and CDR2 SQIVND (reference sequence). The CDR3 spans 15 residues. Trimming took 6 bases from V and 5 from J, leaving 20 bases between them. The CDR3 loop reads CASRNLARASDEQYF. In DNA form, the CDR3 reads TGTGCCAGTAGGAACCTAGCGCGGGCTAGCGACGAGCAGTACTTC.

The rearrangement joins TRBV5-4 to TRBJ2-7; tentative D call: TRBD1 (6 bases). CDR1 SGHNT and CDR2 YYREEE come from the germline V gene (reference sequence). The CDR3 is 14 amino acids. V was pared by 4 bases and J by 3 bases, with 14 bases between. CDR3 protein: CASSRELGGYEQYF. CDR3 DNA: TGTGCCAGCAGCCGAGAGCTAGGGGGCTACGAGCAGTACTTC.

This chain links TRBV6-2 or TRBV6-3 with TRBJ2-7; 7 bases map to TRBD2. The CDR3 length is 14 residues. Germline CDR1 and CDR2: MNHEY and SVGEGT. V trimming: 2 bases; J trimming: 3 bases; junction bases outside the gene matches: 4. CDR3 in DNA: TGTGCCAGCAGTTACGGCGGGGGACTCTACGAGCAGTACTTC. Translating gives CASSYGGGLYEQYF.

The chain combines TRBV27 with TRBJ2-3; perhaps D is TRBD1 or TRBD2 (5 bases each). Trimming stripped 9 bases from V and 2 bases from J, with 18 bases between. Germline V lookup: CDR1 MNHEY, CDR2 SMNVEV (reference sequence). CDR3 size: 15 residues. CDR3 coding DNA: TGTGCCAGTAATTTCCTGAGGGGCCCCACAGATACGCAGTATTTT. It translates to CASNFLRGPTDTQYF.